These 15 T cell receptor beta chains came from one sample sequenced in a study of blood T cell repertoires in COVID-19. Data came from immunoSEQ multiplex PCR; TCRdb stores just in-frame clones and leaves some out. The data contain roughly 80,000 clones, approximately 78% of them singletons. Material for sequencing was peripheral blood. The receptor source for this set is a woman in her sixties with acute or convalescent COVID-19.

This chain connects TRBV19 to TRBJ1-5, with D tentatively TRBD1 (6 bases). V was clipped by 7 bases and J by 6 bases, with 16 bases between them. Looked up from germline, CDR1 is LNHDA and CDR2 is SQIVND (reference sequence). The CDR3 totals 14 residues. The CDR3 coding sequence is TGTGCCAGTACCCGAGGGGGGGTGGGTCAGCCCCAGCATTTT. Translating it yields CASTRGGVGQPQHF.

This clone was seen ten or more times. V and J are TRBV14 and TRBJ1-6; D is perhaps TRBD1 (5 bases). Germline lookup yields CDR1 SGHDN and CDR2 FVKESK. The V end was cut by 1 base, the J end by 10 bases, with 14 bases between. The CDR3 consists of 15 residues. The CDR3 nucleotides read TGTGCCAGCAGCCAAGGGGCATCCCAGGGATCACCCCTCCACTTT. The encoded protein is CASSQGASQGSPLHF.

J is TRBJ1-2 and V is TRBV10-1; TRBD1 matches 7 bases. The germline V gene has CDR1 WNHNN and CDR2 SYGVQD (reference sequence). This CDR3 has 14 residues. V was clipped by 9 bases and J by 0 bases; unmatched bases: 7. This CDR3 is CASPTGRANYGYTF. In DNA form, the CDR3 reads TGCGCCAGTCCGACAGGGAGAGCTAACTATGGCTACACCTTC.

This chain connects TRBV9 to TRBJ2-7; TRBD2 aligns across 7 bases. The CDR3 has 16 amino acids. CDR1 SGDLS and CDR2 YYNGEE come from the germline V gene. V shed 0 bases and J 2 bases; nucleotides not matched to a gene: 8. The CDR3 loop reads CASSVGMGGTPYEQYF. The CDR3 DNA is TGTGCCAGCAGCGTAGGGATGGGAGGGACTCCCTACGAGCAGTACTTC.

The V and J genes are TRBV7-2 and TRBJ2-5; TRBD1 matches 10 bases. The V gene end was trimmed by 6 bases and the J gene end by 3 bases; junction bases not matched to a gene: 10. Germline V lookup: CDR1 SGHTA, CDR2 FQGNSA. This CDR3 contains 16 residues. The CDR3 loop is CASRSTGQGREETQYF. CDR3 bases: TGTGCCAGCAGGTCGACGGGACAGGGGCGAGAAGAGACCCAGTACTTC.

The rearrangement uses TRBV7-2 and TRBJ2-7, with TRBD1 matching 7 bases. Germline V CDR1 and CDR2: SGHTA, FQGNSA. Trimming cost V 5 bases and J 2 bases; bases outside gene matches: 9. The CDR3 consists of 15 residues. CDR3 coding DNA: TGTGCCAGCAGCCAGGGGACAGCCGTTACCTACGAGCAGTACTTC. Translating gives CASSQGTAVTYEQYF.

V and J are TRBV20-1 and TRBJ1-2, with a tentative D call TRBD1 (6 bases). V was cut by 3 bases and J by 4 bases, with 15 bases left in between. Germline V lookup: CDR1 DFQATT, CDR2 SNEGSKA (reference sequence). This CDR3 has 14 amino acids. The chain's CDR3 is CSASPRTALYGYTF. CDR3 DNA: TGCAGTGCTAGTCCAAGGACAGCACTCTATGGCTACACCTTC.

The chain couples TRBV19 to TRBJ1-5; the D gene is possibly TRBD1 (5 bases). V lost 9 bases and J lost 7, with 13 bases in between. CDR3 length: 12 residues. Germline lookup yields CDR1 LNHDA and CDR2 SQIVND (reference sequence). Here the CDR3 reads CASGGGRQPQHF. DNA of the CDR3: TGTGCCAGCGGGGGAGGGAGACAGCCCCAGCATTTT.

The chain carries TRBV5-1 and TRBJ1-2; D is unresolved. Germline values: CDR1 SGHRS, CDR2 YFSETQ. This CDR3 comprises 13 residues. The ends were cut back, 4 bases at V and 6 bases at J, with 13 bases in the middle. The DNA of the CDR3 is TGCGCCAGCAGCAGCGGACCTGCGGATGGCTACACCTTC. Protein sequence: CASSSGPADGYTF.

There are a few counts of this clone. V and J are TRBV5-4 and TRBJ2-6; D is ambiguous. The V and J ends lost 6 bases and 2 bases respectively, with 18 bases between them. Germline V gene sequence: CDR1 SGHNT, CDR2 YYREEE (reference sequence). The CDR3 extends over 17 amino acids. CDR3 sequence: CASNSPVMGAGANVLTF. The DNA for the CDR3 is TGTGCCAGCAACTCCCCAGTAATGGGCGCTGGGGCCAACGTCCTGACTTTC.

This chain links TRBV27 with TRBJ1-5; possible D gene TRBD1, 6 bases. In germline, CDR1 is MNHEY, CDR2 SMNVEV (reference sequence). The V end lost 2 bases, the J end lost 6 bases, and 8 bases lay between the germline ends. CDR3 length: 13 residues. The CDR3 is CASSLMGAQPQHF. The CDR3 nucleotides read TGTGCCAGCAGTTTAATGGGGGCTCAGCCCCAGCATTTT.

The gene calls are TRBV30 and TRBJ1-5, with no clear D. The CDR3 covers 14 residues. V was cut by 0 bases and J by 2 bases, with 8 bases left in between. Per germline, CDR1 GTSNPN and CDR2 SVGIG (reference sequence). The CDR3 bases are TGTGCCTGGAGTGTGTCCGGGGGCAATCAGCCCCAGCATTTT. Its translation is CAWSVSGGNQPQHF.

The gene calls are TRBV11-3 and TRBJ2-5; TRBD1 aligns across 7 bases. From germline, CDR1 is SGHNT and CDR2 YENEEA. The J segment lost 0 bases and the V segment lost 1 base, leaving 5 bases of the junction unmatched. The CDR3 is 16 amino acids. The chain's CDR3 is CASSLGSGGNQETQYF. The CDR3 DNA follows: TGTGCCAGCAGCTTAGGGTCAGGGGGAAACCAAGAGACCCAGTACTTC. The entire variable domain, with the rest obtained from reference TRBV11-3 and TRBJ2-5, is as follows: EAGVVQSPRYKIIEKKQPVAFWCNPISGHNTLYWYLQNLGQGPELLIRYENEEAVDDSQLPKDRFSAERLKGVDSTLKIQPAELGDSAVYLCASSLGSGGNQETQYFGPGTRLLVL.

The rearrangement joins TRBV6-5 to TRBJ2-1; D is unresolved. V was cut by 4 bases and J by 10 bases, with 11 bases left in between. Looked up from germline, CDR1 is MNHEY and CDR2 is SVGAGI. CDR3 length: 12 residues. The CDR3 DNA reads TGTGCCAGCAGTTCTTTGGGCCAGGAGCAGTTCTTC. This encodes CASSSLGQEQFF.

The chain recombines TRBV7-9 with TRBJ1-5; 7 bases match TRBD1. The CDR3 totals 15 residues. CDR1 is SEHNR, CDR2 FQNEAQ, per germline (reference sequence). V was pared by 1 base and J by 7 bases, with 7 bases of the junction left unmatched. DNA of the CDR3: TGTGCCAGCAGCTTAGGAACAGGGGACGGACAGCCCCAGCATTTT. It yields the protein CASSLGTGDGQPQHF.